What follows describes a single T cell receptor beta chain. TCRdb re-called the 5' RACE reads and gives one entry per CDR3 protein, without DNA. Its table records about 430,000 distinct CDR3 sequences. The data stem from a study of T cells expressing NK-cell markers. Germline V gene lookup returns CDR1 SGHRS and CDR2 YFSETQ. The CDR3 is made up of 11 amino acids. This sequence originates from a woman aged 50 to 65 in good health. Sequenced input: blood T cells: a sorted CD56 or NKG2C T cell subset, CD4+ or CD8+ T cells, or bulk PBMC T cells (not recorded which). This rearrangement joins TRBV5-1 to TRBJ2-7. The CDR3 region is CASSLDSWQYF.